The 31 T cell receptor beta chains listed next were all sequenced from one sample in a study of T-cell memory formation after mild COVID-19. TCRdb called the 5' RACE reads again in MiXCR, with one record for every CDR3 protein. This table holds 150,000 to 200,000 distinct CDR3 sequences, around 30% found once. Sequences were obtained from PBMCs or a T cell subset sorted from them (not recorded which). These receptors were taken from an adult woman who had mild COVID-19 (a few samples of this study predate the infection). Cell type and time point are not known.

This clonotype turned up a few times. V and J are TRBV24-1 and TRBJ1-4; D is ambiguous. The length of the CDR3 is 15 residues. Deletions cut 3 bases from V and 6 bases from J, with 13 bases between. Germline V gives CDR1 KGHDR, CDR2 SFDVKD. In DNA form, the CDR3 reads TGTGCCACCAGTGATGGAGAGGGAAGTTATGAAAAACTGTTTTTT. As protein: CATSDGEGSYEKLFF.

With regard to this clonotype: This may be a read error, as it is one base from a much larger clone. The V call is TRBV12-3 or TRBV12-4, the J call TRBJ1-5; TRBD1 might be the D (5 bases). The CDR3 spans 13 residues. Between the trimmed V and J ends, which lost 3 bases and 4 bases, there was a span of 7 bases. The CDR3 is CASSFGGNQPQHF. In nucleotides, the CDR3 is TGTGCCAGCAGTTTCGGGGGGAATCAGCCCCAGCATTTT.

The CDR3 nucleotides are TGTGCCAGCAGCTTAGGATGGGGGTTGACCGGGGAGCTGTTTTTT. It specifies CASSLGWGLTGELFF. The V gene is TRBV7-2, the J gene TRBJ2-2; D is possibly TRBD1 or TRBD2 (5 bases each). Trimming cost V 1 base and J 5 bases, with 11 bases left between them. Germline V lookup: CDR1 SGHTA, CDR2 FQGNSA. The length of the CDR3 is 15 residues.

The chain is built from TRBV7-3 and TRBJ2-5; 8 bases align to TRBD1. CDR1 and CDR2 (germline): SGHTA, FQGTGA. V shed 4 bases and J 5 bases; nucleotides not matched to a gene: 3. The CDR3 sequence is 13 residues long. This chain's CDR3 is CASSSDRDETQYF. CDR3 nucleotides: TGTGCCAGCAGCTCGGACAGGGATGAGACCCAGTACTTC.

This clonotype was detected only a few times. The chain recombines TRBV29-1 with TRBJ2-7; 10 nucleotides match TRBD1. Germline-derived CDR1 and CDR2 are SQVTM and ANQGSEA. V gave up 6 bases and J gave up 0 bases; unmatched junction bases: 2. This CDR3 has 13 amino acids. CDR3 in DNA: TGCAGCGTAAGACAGGGGGCCTCCTACGAGCAGTACTTC. Protein product: CSVRQGASYEQYF.

V is TRBV6-4 and J is TRBJ2-3; D gene unclear. This CDR3 comprises 15 residues. Looked up from germline, CDR1 is MRHNA and CDR2 is SNTAGT. With 3 bases removed from V and 8 bases from J, the gap between germline ends came to 18 bases. The CDR3 DNA follows: TGTGCCAGCAGTGAAGGGTCAGGTGGACGCGGTACGCAGTATTTT. Encoded protein: CASSEGSGGRGTQYF.

Only a few counts were recorded for this clonotype. This chain connects TRBV11-2 to TRBJ2-7; tentatively, D is TRBD2 (6 bases). Trimming cost V 5 bases and J 2 bases, with 13 bases left between them. Germline assignment: CDR1 SGHAT and CDR2 FQNNGV. This CDR3 is 14 amino acids long. The DNA for the CDR3 is TGTGCCAGCAGCCTACCGGGAGCCACCTACGAGCAGTACTTC. Protein: CASSLPGATYEQYF.

The chain employs TRBV5-4 and TRBJ1-2; D is unresolved. V lost 3 bases to trimming and J lost 2 bases, with 14 bases between them. This CDR3 contains 15 residues. CDR1 is SGHNT, CDR2 YYREEE, per germline (reference sequence). The CDR3 nucleotides read TGTGCCAGCAGCTCCCTCTTAGGGCCCAACTATGGCTACACCTTC. This encodes CASSSLLGPNYGYTF.

The chain links TRBV20-1 to TRBJ2-7, with 7 bases matching TRBD2. The CDR3 has 13 amino acids. The trim removed 3 bases at V and 3 bases at J, leaving 5 bases unmatched. Germline V lookup: CDR1 DFQATT, CDR2 SNEGSKA (reference sequence). The CDR3 loop is CSASGGEGYEQYF. CDR3 coding DNA: TGCAGTGCTAGTGGAGGGGAGGGCTACGAGCAGTACTTC.

This rearrangement joins TRBV10-2 to TRBJ2-3; D perhaps matches TRBD2 (5 bases). Deletions cut 1 base from V and 1 base from J, with 12 bases between. This CDR3 comprises 16 residues. Germline V lookup: CDR1 WSHSY, CDR2 SAAADI. CDR3 nucleotide sequence: TGCGCCAGCAGTGAGTTACGGAGGAAGGGCACAGATACGCAGTATTTT. This encodes CASSELRRKGTDTQYF.

The gene calls are TRBV6-6 and TRBJ2-7; 8 bases are shared with TRBD2. Germline CDR1 is MNHNY and CDR2 is SVGAGI (reference sequence). Losses at the gene ends were 6 bases for V and 4 bases for J; bases not matched to a gene: 5. The CDR3 covers 13 residues. The CDR3 sequence: CASRDGGAYEQYF. The CDR3 DNA is TGTGCCAGCAGGGACGGGGGGGCGTACGAGCAGTACTTC.

The J gene is TRBJ1-5, the V gene TRBV29-1; no clear D. Deletions cut 4 bases from V and 0 bases from J, with 10 bases between. This CDR3 spans 14 amino acids. Per the germline V gene, CDR1 is SQVTM and CDR2 is ANQGSEA. The CDR3 spells CSVATAYSNQPQHF. For the CDR3, the DNA is TGCAGCGTTGCGACCGCTTATAGCAATCAGCCCCAGCATTTT.

The genes are TRBV11-1 and TRBJ2-3; 9 nucleotides match TRBD2. Germline V CDR1 and CDR2: SGHAT, FQDESV (reference sequence). CDR3 length equals 19 residues. J lost 0 bases, V lost 3 bases, and 13 bases had no gene match. CDR3 DNA: TGTGCCAGCAGCTTCCGACTAGCGGCAATGAGGGCTAGCACAGATACGCAGTATTTT. It translates to CASSFRLAAMRASTDTQYF. Full variable domain (remainder filled in from reference TRBV11-1 and TRBJ2-3): EAEVAQSPRYKITEKSQAVAFWCDPISGHATLYWYRQILGQGPELLVQFQDESVVDDSQLPKDRFSAERLKGVDSTLKIQPAELGDSAMYLCASSFRLAAMRASTDTQYFGPGTRLTVL.

The chain is built from TRBV4-1 and TRBJ2-7, with a weak D call TRBD2 (6 bases). Germline-derived CDR1 and CDR2 are MGHRA and YSYEKL. V was trimmed by 6 bases and J by 3 bases, leaving 15 bases between them. The length of the CDR3 is 14 residues. CDR3 residues: CASSQGLHFYEQYF. The DNA for the CDR3 is TGCGCCAGCAGTCAGGGACTCCACTTCTACGAGCAGTACTTC.

This clonotype was found a few times. The J gene is TRBJ1-1, the V gene TRBV6-4; 9 bases align to TRBD1. This CDR3 is 17 amino acids long. The V gene end was trimmed by 6 bases and the J gene end by 3 bases; junction bases not matched to a gene: 14. CDR1 and CDR2 (germline): MRHNA, SNTAGT. In DNA, the CDR3 is TGTGCCAGCAGCTCCGGGACAGGGTTGAGTCCGGACACTGAAGCTTTCTTT. This sequence encodes CASSSGTGLSPDTEAFF.

This clonotype has a handful of counts. The chain links TRBV7-9 to TRBJ1-5, with 10 nucleotides matching TRBD1. The ends lost 4 bases at V and 7 bases at J; junction bases unmatched: 1. From germline, CDR1 is SEHNR and CDR2 FQNEAQ (reference sequence). The CDR3 is 13 residues long. CDR3 nucleotides: TGTGCCAGCAGCTGGGACAGGGGACAGCCCCAGCATTTT. Amino acids: CASSWDRGQPQHF.

This clonotype was counted only a few times. The chain recombines TRBV5-1 with TRBJ2-2, with D unclear. Germline CDR1 reads SGHRS; CDR2 reads YFSETQ. V was shortened by 5 bases and J by 2 bases, with 13 bases between the two germline ends. The CDR3 consists of 15 residues. This CDR3 is CASRLAEKNTGELFF. Here the CDR3 DNA reads TGCGCCAGCAGGCTGGCAGAGAAAAACACCGGGGAGCTGTTTTTT.

The rearrangement links TRBV6-2 or TRBV6-3 to TRBJ2-2; D not certain. CDR3 length: 11 residues. Germline CDR1 MNHEY, CDR2 SVGEGT. V lost 10 bases to trimming and J lost 7 bases, with 10 bases between them. The CDR3 protein is CATGEVGELFF. Written as DNA, the CDR3 is TGTGCCACCGGAGAGGTCGGGGAGCTGTTTTTT.

This clonotype was seen a few times. The CDR3 nucleotides read TGTGCCAGCAGCGAAACAGGGACGCAGTACTTC. Translated, it gives CASSETGTQYF. This rearrangement joins TRBV12-3 or TRBV12-4 to TRBJ2-7; D is perhaps TRBD1 (6 bases). V lost 6 bases to trimming and J lost 9 bases, with 12 bases between them. The CDR3 runs 11 residues.

The J gene is TRBJ2-2, the V gene TRBV2; D not resolved. V was trimmed by 3 bases and J by 7 bases, leaving 6 bases between them. The germline gives CDR1 SNHLY, CDR2 FYNNEI. CDR3 size: 12 residues. CDR3 coding DNA: TGTGCCAGCAGTGATTGGGGCGGGGAGCTGTTTTTT. Amino acids: CASSDWGGELFF.

The chain carries TRBV6-5 and TRBJ1-2, with a possible D match to TRBD1 (5 bases). Germline CDR1 and CDR2: MNHEY and SVGAGI. V was pared by 0 bases and J by 4 bases, with 9 bases between. CDR3 length: 14 amino acids. The chain's CDR3 is CASSYSTALYGYTF. DNA of the CDR3: TGTGCCAGCAGTTACTCGACAGCGCTCTATGGCTACACCTTC.

This clonotype was found a few times. V is TRBV7-3 and J is TRBJ2-1; 16 nucleotides align to TRBD2. There are 16 residues in the CDR3. In germline, CDR1 is SGHTA, CDR2 FQGTGA. V trimming: 5 bases; J trimming: 15 bases; junction bases outside the gene matches: 13. The CDR3 protein is CASSQQSGTSGGARFF. The CDR3 DNA sequence: TGTGCCAGCAGCCAACAGTCAGGGACTAGCGGGGGGGCCCGGTTCTTC.

In this sample, this clonotype turned up a few times. The rearrangement joins TRBV12-3 or TRBV12-4 to TRBJ1-1; no firm D call. V shed 6 bases and J shed 0 bases, with 8 bases lying between them. The CDR3 is made up of 13 amino acids. DNA for the CDR3: TGTGCCAGCAGCCCCGCGGTGAACACTGAAGCTTTCTTT. Protein: CASSPAVNTEAFF.

This sequence joins TRBV6-6 and TRBJ2-3, with 11 bases identical to TRBD2. Germline V lookup: CDR1 MNHNY, CDR2 SVGAGI (reference sequence). Trimming removed 6 bases from V and 2 bases from J; junction bases left unmatched: 7. The CDR3 is 16 amino acids. Here the CDR3 DNA reads TGTGCCAGCAGCGGGGGGACTAGCGGACTCACAGATACGCAGTATTTT. Its protein product is CASSGGTSGLTDTQYF.

The chain is built from TRBV7-9 and TRBJ2-1; no firm D call. CDR1 is SEHNR, CDR2 FQNEAQ, per germline (reference sequence). The CDR3 is made up of 14 amino acids. V lost 5 bases and J 9 bases, leaving 17 bases between the germline ends. Written as DNA, the CDR3 is TGTGCCAGCAGCCCACTTCTCAAGGTAACTGAGCAGTTCTTC. Its translation: CASSPLLKVTEQFF.

This clonotype was observed a few times. V gene TRBV6-5 combines with J gene TRBJ2-2; no clear D. V shed 2 bases and J shed 6 bases, with 4 bases lying between them. The CDR3 spans 12 residues. Germline-derived CDR1 and CDR2 are MNHEY and SVGAGI. The DNA for the CDR3 is TGTGCCAGCAGTTACAACGCCGGGGAGCTGTTTTTT. Amino acid sequence: CASSYNAGELFF.

The V gene is TRBV6-1, the J gene TRBJ1-6; 7 bases align to TRBD1. This CDR3 has 16 residues. Trimming removed 4 bases from V and 3 bases from J; junction bases left unmatched: 6. Germline CDR1 MNHNS, CDR2 SASEGT. The CDR3 nucleotides read TGTGCCAGCAGTGCTTCCCGGGACAGCTATAATTCACCCCTCCACTTT. This encodes CASSASRDSYNSPLHF.

The chain couples TRBV3-1 to TRBJ1-3, with no clear D. The germline CDR1 and CDR2 sequences are LGHDT and YNNKEL (reference sequence). V lost 4 bases to trimming and J lost 0 bases, with 13 bases between them. This CDR3 is built from 16 residues. Written as DNA, the CDR3 is TGTGCCAGCAGCCCCGGCGGACTCCACTCTGGAAACACCATATATTTT. Protein sequence: CASSPGGLHSGNTIYF.

This clonotype has a handful of counts. The gene calls are TRBV6-5 and TRBJ2-7, with D possibly being TRBD2 (5 bases). Per the germline V gene, CDR1 is MNHEY and CDR2 is SVGAGI. Trimming removed 6 bases at V and 6 bases at J, with 15 bases between. This CDR3 spans 13 amino acids. For the CDR3, the DNA is TGTGCCAGCAGCCCTAATCCCGAGGGCGAGCAGTACTTC. Translation: CASSPNPEGEQYF.

Only a few counts were recorded for this clonotype. The chain joins TRBV30 to TRBJ2-7, with D hard to call. CDR1 and CDR2 from the germline V gene are GTSNPN and SVGIG (reference sequence). The CDR3 sequence is 13 residues long. The ends were cut back, 2 bases at V and 1 base at J, with 9 bases in the middle. The CDR3 loop reads CAWSFTGSYEQYF. CDR3 coding DNA: TGTGCCTGGAGTTTTACGGGTTCCTACGAGCAGTACTTC.

The genes are TRBV27 and TRBJ2-3; TRBD2 is a possible D gene (5 bases). The length of the CDR3 is 13 residues. CDR1 and CDR2 (germline): MNHEY, SMNVEV (reference sequence). Trimming removed 5 bases at V and 4 bases at J, with 10 bases between. CDR3 DNA: TGTGCCAGCAGTCCTACTAGGGCAGATACGCAGTATTTT. Its translation: CASSPTRADTQYF.